This entry describes one T cell receptor (beta chain). What it recognizes is unknown. V was pared by 3 bases and J by 4 bases, with 16 bases between. CDR1 SGHNT and CDR2 YENEEA come from the germline V gene. The CDR3 spans 15 residues. The sample comes from a study of cytomegalovirus exposure and HLA in healthy donors. Both 60 Vbeta primers and 13 Jbeta primers went into the PCR. Measured with immunoSEQ multiplex PCR; TCRdb has only the in-frame clones, and not every one. The data show about 240,000 clones, with 78% seen just once and approximately 0.47% held by the top ten. Study results and caveats: The authors reported that TCR beta sequences could predict HLA-A and HLA-B alleles. These predictions were accurate for most subjects in the first cohort.

The rearrangement joins TRBV11-3 to TRBJ2-7; D gene unclear. This TCR was recovered from a boy aged 5 to 17 in good health and CMV-seronegative. Specimen: PBMCs. For the CDR3, the DNA is TGTGCCAGCAGCTTTGGCGACGGAGCCGGGTACGAGCAGTACTTC. Protein product: CASSFGDGAGYEQYF.